This TCR beta chain was identified during a study of blood T cell repertoires in COVID-19. The overall study: Sites across the United States, Italy and Spain contributed samples from acute and convalescent COVID-19. T cells, B-cell-depleted T cells, or PBMCs provided the cDNA or gDNA that served as material.

CDR3 length: 13 residues. V lost 0 bases and J 6 bases, leaving 6 bases between the germline ends. How the authors handled the data: Nucleated cell number was recorded as an estimate derived from reference gene primer amplification. Only in-frame clones appear in the TCRdb table, and some are missing; sequencing was by immunoSEQ multiplex PCR. V and J calls and clone size are as listed in that table; D and trimming were resolved from the DNA. The sample consists of around 140,000 clones, roughly 80% of them appearing once. The sequenced material came from peripheral blood. The source is a man in his forties or fifties with acute or convalescent COVID-19. J is TRBJ2-2 and V is TRBV5-7; D unresolved. TRBV5-7 is an open reading frame, and its role is uncertain. The CDR3, as DNA: TGTGCCAGCAGCTTGGGAGGCGCCGGGGAGCTGTTTTTT. Translation: CASSLGGAGELFF.